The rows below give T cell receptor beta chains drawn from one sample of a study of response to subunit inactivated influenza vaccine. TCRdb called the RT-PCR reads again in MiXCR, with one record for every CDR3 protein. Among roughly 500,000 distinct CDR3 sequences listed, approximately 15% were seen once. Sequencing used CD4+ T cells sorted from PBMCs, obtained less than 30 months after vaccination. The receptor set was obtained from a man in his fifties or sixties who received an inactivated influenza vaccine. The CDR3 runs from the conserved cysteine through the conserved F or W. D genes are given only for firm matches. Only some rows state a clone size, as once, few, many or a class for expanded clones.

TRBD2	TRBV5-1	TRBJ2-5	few	CASNDIAGGVKTQYF	TGCGCCAGCAACGACATAGCGGGAGGTGTGAAGACCCAGTACTTC
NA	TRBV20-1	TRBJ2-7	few	CSARDGAGEQYF	TGCAGTGCTAGAGATGGGGCTGGCGAGCAGTACTTC
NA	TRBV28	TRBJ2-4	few	CASSPPVTGLFLQYF	TGTGCCAGCAGTCCTCCGGTGACAGGCCTCTTCCTCCAGTACTTC
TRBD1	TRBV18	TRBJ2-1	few	CASSPQGQGQGEQFF	TGTGCCAGCTCACCTCAGGGACAGGGGCAGGGTGAGCAGTTCTTC
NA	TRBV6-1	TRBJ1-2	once	CASSETDKLYGYTF	TGTGCCAGCAGTGAAACGGACAAGCTTTATGGCTACACCTTC
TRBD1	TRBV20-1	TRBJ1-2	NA	CSASMDRGTGKDVSYGYTF	TGCAGTGCTAGTATGGATCGCGGGACAGGAAAGGACGTGAGCTATGGCTACACCTTC
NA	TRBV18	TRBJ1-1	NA	CASSPREADLNTEAFF	TGTGCCAGCTCACCACGGGAGGCGGATCTGAACACTGAAGCTTTCTTT
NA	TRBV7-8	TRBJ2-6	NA	CASSLKAGSGANVLTF	TGTGCCAGCAGCTTAAAAGCAGGGTCTGGGGCCAACGTCCTGACTTTC
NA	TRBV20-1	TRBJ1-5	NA	CSPLADSSNQPQHF	TGCAGTCCCCTGGCCGATTCTAGCAATCAGCCCCAGCATTTT
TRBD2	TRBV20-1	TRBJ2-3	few	CSAREGVGGGASGDTQYF	TGCAGTGCTAGAGAAGGCGTGGGCGGGGGGGCCTCGGGAGATACGCAGTATTTT
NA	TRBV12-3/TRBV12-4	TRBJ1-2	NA	CASRTRGVYTF	TGTGCCAGCAGAACCAGGGGTGTCTACACCTTC
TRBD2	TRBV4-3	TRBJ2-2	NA	CASSQDRLAAGELFF	TGCGCCAGCAGCCAAGATCGGCTAGCGGCCGGGGAGCTGTTTTTT
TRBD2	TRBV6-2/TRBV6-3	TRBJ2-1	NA	CASSYSSGGALGEQFF	TGTGCCAGCAGTTACTCGAGCGGGGGGGCCCTTGGTGAGCAGTTCTTC
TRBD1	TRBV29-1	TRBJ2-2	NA	CSVVYRGHTGELFF	TGCAGCGTTGTGTACAGGGGGCATACCGGGGAGCTGTTTTTT
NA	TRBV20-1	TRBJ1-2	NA	CSARVGRGGYTF	TGCAGTGCTAGAGTCGGCAGGGGTGGCTACACCTTC
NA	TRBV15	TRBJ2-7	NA	CATSRDRGSSYEQYF	TGTGCCACCAGCAGAGATCGTGGGAGTTCCTACGAGCAGTACTTC
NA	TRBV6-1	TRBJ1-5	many	CASSGQRYSNQPQHF	TGTGCCAGCAGCGGACAGCGATATAGCAATCAGCCCCAGCATTTT
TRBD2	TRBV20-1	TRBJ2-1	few	CSAREGLAGAIYNEQFF	TGCAGTGCTAGAGAAGGACTAGCGGGGGCCATTTACAATGAGCAGTTCTTC
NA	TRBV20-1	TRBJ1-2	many	CSAYNNYGYTF	TGCAGTGCTTACAATAACTATGGCTACACCTTC
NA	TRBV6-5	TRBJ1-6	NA	CASSYMAADSPLHF	TGTGCCAGCAGTTACATGGCAGCTGATTCACCCCTCCACTTT
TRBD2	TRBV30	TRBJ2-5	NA	CAWRLGLAGGETQYF	TGTGCCTGGAGATTGGGACTAGCGGGGGGAGAGACCCAGTACTTC
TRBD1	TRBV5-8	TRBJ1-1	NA	CASSWRDRRTEAFF	TGTGCCAGCAGCTGGCGGGACAGACGTACTGAAGCTTTCTTT
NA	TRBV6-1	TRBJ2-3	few	CASSSPPGRSTDTQYF	TGTGCCAGCAGTAGCCCCCCCGGCCGAAGCACAGATACGCAGTATTTT
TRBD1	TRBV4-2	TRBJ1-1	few	CASSQRQGYTEAFF	TGTGCCAGCAGCCAACGACAGGGGTACACTGAAGCTTTCTTT
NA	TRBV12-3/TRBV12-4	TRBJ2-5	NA	CASSFFGGAQETQYF	TGTGCCAGCAGTTTTTTTGGGGGTGCCCAAGAGACCCAGTACTTC
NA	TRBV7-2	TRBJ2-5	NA	CASSLSGGTGRETQYF	TGTGCCAGCAGCTTAAGTGGAGGAACCGGGCGCGAGACCCAGTACTTC
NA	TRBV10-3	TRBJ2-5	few	CAISESSAQETQYF	TGTGCCATCAGTGAGTCGAGCGCCCAAGAGACCCAGTACTTC
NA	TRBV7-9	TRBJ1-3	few	CASSWQGSGNTIYF	TGTGCCAGCAGCTGGCAGGGGTCTGGAAACACCATATATTTT
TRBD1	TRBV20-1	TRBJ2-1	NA	CSARGDRGMYEQFF	TGCAGTGCTAGAGGGGACAGGGGGATGTATGAGCAGTTCTTC
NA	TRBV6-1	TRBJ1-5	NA	CASTKGRGPGQRNQPQHF	TGTGCCAGCACCAAAGGGAGGGGTCCTGGGCAACGCAATCAGCCCCAGCATTTT
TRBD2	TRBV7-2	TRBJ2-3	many	CASSTYTSGTDTQYF	TGTGCCAGCAGCACCTATACTAGCGGCACAGATACGCAGTATTTT
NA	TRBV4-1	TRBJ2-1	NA	CASSQDDKVLYNEQFF	TGCGCCAGCAGCCAAGACGACAAGGTCCTCTACAATGAGCAGTTCTTC
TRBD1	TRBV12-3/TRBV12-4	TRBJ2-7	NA	CASSYGQGGEQYF	TGTGCCAGCAGCTACGGACAGGGAGGTGAGCAGTACTTC
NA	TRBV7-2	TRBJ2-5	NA	CASSFVPSKTQYF	TGTGCCAGCAGCTTTGTCCCGAGCAAGACCCAGTACTTC
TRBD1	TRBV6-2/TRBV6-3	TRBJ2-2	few	CASSTGTGTTGELFF	TGTGCCAGCAGCACCGGGACAGGGACCACCGGGGAGCTGTTTTTT
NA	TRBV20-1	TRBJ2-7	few	CSARVAGTYEQYF	TGCAGTGCTAGAGTGGCGGGGACCTACGAGCAGTACTTC
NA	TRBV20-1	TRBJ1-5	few	CSARDSLNQPQHF	TGCAGTGCTAGGGACAGCCTCAATCAGCCCCAGCATTTT
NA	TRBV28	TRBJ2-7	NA	CASSPFRGLGEQYF	TGTGCCAGCAGCCCCTTCAGGGGATTGGGCGAGCAGTACTTC
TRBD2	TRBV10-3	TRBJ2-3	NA	CAIRAGTSGTDTQYF	TGTGCCATCAGAGCCGGGACTAGCGGGACAGATACGCAGTATTTT
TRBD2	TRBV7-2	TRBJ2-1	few	CASSAQLAGYNEQFF	TGTGCCAGCAGCGCCCAACTAGCGGGGTACAATGAGCAGTTCTTC
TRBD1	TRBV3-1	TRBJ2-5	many	CASSYRQGQETQYF	TGTGCCAGCAGCTATCGACAGGGGCAAGAGACCCAGTACTTC
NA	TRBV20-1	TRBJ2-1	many	CSALQGSGPYNEQFF	TGCAGTGCGTTACAAGGCAGCGGGCCCTACAATGAGCAGTTCTTC
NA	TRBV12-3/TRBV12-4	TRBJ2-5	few	CASSSNWGRSETQYF	TGTGCCAGCAGCTCGAACTGGGGGCGTTCGGAGACCCAGTACTTC
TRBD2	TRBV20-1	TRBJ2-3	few	CSAQRVIGSSGLTDTQYF	TGCAGTGCCCAGAGGGTTATCGGTTCTAGCGGGTTGACAGATACGCAGTATTTT
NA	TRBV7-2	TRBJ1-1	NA	CASSLDVGTVGTEAFF	TGTGCCAGCAGCTTAGACGTAGGGACGGTGGGCACTGAAGCTTTCTTT
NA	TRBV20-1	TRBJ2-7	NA	CSARAPTVSYEQYF	TGCAGTGCTAGAGCCCCGACTGTCTCCTACGAGCAGTACTTC
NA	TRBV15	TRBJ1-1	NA	CATSRDGGPVEAFF	TGTGCCACCAGCAGAGATGGGGGACCCGTTGAAGCTTTCTTT
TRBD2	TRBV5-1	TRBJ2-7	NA	CASSLGGGSDYEQYF	TGCGCCAGCAGCTTGGGAGGCGGGAGTGACTACGAGCAGTACTTC
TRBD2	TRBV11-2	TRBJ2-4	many	CASSSLAGLNIQYF	TGTGCCAGCAGCTCCCTAGCGGGGTTAAACATTCAGTACTTC
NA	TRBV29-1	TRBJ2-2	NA	CSVAPAYTGELFF	TGCAGCGTGGCCCCAGCGTACACCGGGGAGCTGTTTTTT
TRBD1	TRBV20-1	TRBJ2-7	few	CSAARQGSREQYF	TGCAGTGCTGCACGACAGGGCTCTCGCGAGCAGTACTTC
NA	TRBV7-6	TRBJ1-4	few	CASSRAGQTNEKLFF	TGTGCCAGCAGCCGAGCGGGACAAACTAATGAAAAACTGTTTTTT